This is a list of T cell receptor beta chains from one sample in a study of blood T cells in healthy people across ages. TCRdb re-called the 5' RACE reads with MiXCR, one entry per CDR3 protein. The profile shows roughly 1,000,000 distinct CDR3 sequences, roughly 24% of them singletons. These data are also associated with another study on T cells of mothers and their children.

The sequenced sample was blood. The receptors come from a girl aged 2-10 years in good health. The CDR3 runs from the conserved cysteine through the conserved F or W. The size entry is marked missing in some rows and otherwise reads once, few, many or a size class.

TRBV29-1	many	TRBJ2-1	CSVEGGSGSREQFF
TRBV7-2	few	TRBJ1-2	CASSTSEPWGDYGYTF
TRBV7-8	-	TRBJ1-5	CASSLLGVGNQPQHF
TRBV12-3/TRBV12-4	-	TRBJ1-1	CASSPIPTGKTEAFF
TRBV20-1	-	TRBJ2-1	CSALFHEQFF
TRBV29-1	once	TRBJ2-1	CSLFSGYNEQFF
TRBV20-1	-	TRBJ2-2	CSARDGATGLTGELFF
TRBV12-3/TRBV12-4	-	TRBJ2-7	CASSFPRNEQYF
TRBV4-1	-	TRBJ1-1	CASSSHYGQGNTEAFF
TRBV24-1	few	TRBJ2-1	CATSERDQGGPNEQFF